This TCR beta chain was observed in a study of shared clonotypes between healthy human individuals. Produced via immunoSEQ multiplex PCR; TCRdb's table is partial and in-frame only. The data contain 2 million to 2.5 million clones, approximately 93% of them seen just once; the ten biggest clones take up roughly 0.36%. V dropped 1 base and J dropped 7; count of bases not matched to a gene: 4. The CDR3 loop spans 15 amino acids. CDR1 and CDR2 (germline): SGHVS, FQNEAQ. This receptor was obtained from a young man in good health. Some clones in this sample may be carry-over from other donors' samples. The sample comprised naive CD4+ T cells from PBMCs. The subset was: CD45RA+ positively selected. J is TRBJ2-1 and V is TRBV7-8; 10 bases are a match to TRBD2. CDR3 amino acids: CASSLVLAGYNEQFF. The DNA of the CDR3 is TGTGCCAGCAGCTTAGTACTAGCGGGATATAATGAGCAGTTCTTC.